This T cell receptor beta chain was sequenced in a study of T cell changes during pregnancy in multiple sclerosis. V was shortened by 1 base and J by 4 bases, with 13 bases between the two germline ends. This CDR3 is 14 amino acids long. Germline V gene sequence: CDR1 GTSNPN, CDR2 SVGIG (reference sequence). Clones were read by immunoSEQ multiplex PCR, and TCRdb kept only the in-frame ones, dropping some. The sample includes 85,000 to 130,000 clones, approximately 94% of them seen just once. The chain couples TRBV30 to TRBJ1-2; D remains ambiguous. The receptor was derived from a female donor with multiple sclerosis, enrolled in a pregnancy study. The sample was peripheral blood, taken before pregnancy. This chain's CDR3 is CAWSGVGALYGYTF. CDR3 sequence (DNA): TGTGCCTGGAGTGGAGTTGGTGCCCTCTATGGCTACACCTTC.